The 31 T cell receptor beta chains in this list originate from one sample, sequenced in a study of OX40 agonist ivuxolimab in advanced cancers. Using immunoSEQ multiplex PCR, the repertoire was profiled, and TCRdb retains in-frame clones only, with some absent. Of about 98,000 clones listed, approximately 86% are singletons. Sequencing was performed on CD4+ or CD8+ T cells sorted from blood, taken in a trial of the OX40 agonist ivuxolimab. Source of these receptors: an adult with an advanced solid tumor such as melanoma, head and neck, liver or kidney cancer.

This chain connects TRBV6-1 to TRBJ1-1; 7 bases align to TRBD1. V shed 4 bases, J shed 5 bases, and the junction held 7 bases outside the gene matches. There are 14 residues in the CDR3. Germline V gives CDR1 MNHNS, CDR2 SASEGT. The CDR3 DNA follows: TGTGCCAGCAGTGGGGAGGGGGCGCGGACTGAAGCTTTCTTT. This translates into CASSGEGARTEAFF.

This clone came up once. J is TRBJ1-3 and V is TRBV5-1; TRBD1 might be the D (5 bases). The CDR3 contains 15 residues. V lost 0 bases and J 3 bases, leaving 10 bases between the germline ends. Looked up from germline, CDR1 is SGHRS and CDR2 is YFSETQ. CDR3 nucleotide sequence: TGCGCCAGCAGCTTGGAGGCGGGGGATGGAAACACCATATATTTT. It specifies CASSLEAGDGNTIYF. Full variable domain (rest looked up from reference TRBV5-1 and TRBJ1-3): KAGVTQTPRYLIKTRGQQVTLSCSPISGHRSVSWYQQTPGQGLQFLFEYFSETQRNKGNFPGRFSGRQFSNSRSEMNVSTLELGDSALYLCASSLEAGDGNTIYFGEGSWLTVV.

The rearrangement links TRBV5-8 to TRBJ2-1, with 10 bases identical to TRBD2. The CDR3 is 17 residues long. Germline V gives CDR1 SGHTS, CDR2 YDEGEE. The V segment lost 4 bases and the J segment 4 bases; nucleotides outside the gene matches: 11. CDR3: CASSRHQLAGLYNEQFF. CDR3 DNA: TGTGCCAGCAGCCGGCATCAACTAGCGGGACTATACAATGAGCAGTTCTTC.

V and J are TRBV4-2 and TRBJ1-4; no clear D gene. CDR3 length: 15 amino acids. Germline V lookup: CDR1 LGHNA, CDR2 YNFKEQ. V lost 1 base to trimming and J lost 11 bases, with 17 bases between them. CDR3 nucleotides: TGTGCCAGCAGCCAAGGAAGGGTTTACAGTGAGAAACTGTTTTTT. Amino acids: CASSQGRVYSEKLFF.

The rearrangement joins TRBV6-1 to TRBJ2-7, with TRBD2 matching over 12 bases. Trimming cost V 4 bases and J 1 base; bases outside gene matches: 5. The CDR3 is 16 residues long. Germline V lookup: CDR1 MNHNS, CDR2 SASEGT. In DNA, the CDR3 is TGTGCCAGCAGTGTTGGAGGACTAGCGGGATCCTACGAGCAGTACTTC. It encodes CASSVGGLAGSYEQYF.

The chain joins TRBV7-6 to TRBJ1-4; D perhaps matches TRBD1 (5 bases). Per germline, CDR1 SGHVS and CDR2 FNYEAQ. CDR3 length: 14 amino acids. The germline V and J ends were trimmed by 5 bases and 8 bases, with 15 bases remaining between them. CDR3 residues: CASSLGVVREKLFF. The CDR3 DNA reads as TGTGCCAGCAGCCTAGGGGTTGTGCGCGAAAAACTGTTTTTT.

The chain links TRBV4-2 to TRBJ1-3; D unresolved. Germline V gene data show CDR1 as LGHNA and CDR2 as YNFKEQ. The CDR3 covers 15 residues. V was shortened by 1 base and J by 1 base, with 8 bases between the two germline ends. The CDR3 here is CASSQVAVSGNTIYF. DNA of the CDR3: TGTGCCAGCAGCCAAGTAGCGGTGTCTGGAAACACCATATATTTT.

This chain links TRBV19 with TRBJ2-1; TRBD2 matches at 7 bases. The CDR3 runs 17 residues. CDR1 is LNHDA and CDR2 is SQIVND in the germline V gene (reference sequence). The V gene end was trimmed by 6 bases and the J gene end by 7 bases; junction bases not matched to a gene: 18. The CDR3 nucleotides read TGTGCCAGTAGCATAACGGGGGGAAGGGGAGTAGTGAATGAGCAGTTCTTC. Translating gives CASSITGGRGVVNEQFF.

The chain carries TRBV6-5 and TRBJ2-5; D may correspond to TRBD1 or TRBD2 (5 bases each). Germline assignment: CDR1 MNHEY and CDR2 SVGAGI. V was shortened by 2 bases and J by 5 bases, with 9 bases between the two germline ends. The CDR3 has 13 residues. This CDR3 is CASSYGGRETQYF. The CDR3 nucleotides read TGTGCCAGCAGTTACGGGGGTCGCGAGACCCAGTACTTC.

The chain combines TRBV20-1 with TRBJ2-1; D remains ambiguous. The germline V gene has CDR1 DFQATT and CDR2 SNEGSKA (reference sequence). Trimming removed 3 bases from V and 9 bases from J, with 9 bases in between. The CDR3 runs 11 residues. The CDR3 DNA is TGCAGTGCTAGCCGACCGTCTGAGCAGTTCTTC. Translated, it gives CSASRPSEQFF.

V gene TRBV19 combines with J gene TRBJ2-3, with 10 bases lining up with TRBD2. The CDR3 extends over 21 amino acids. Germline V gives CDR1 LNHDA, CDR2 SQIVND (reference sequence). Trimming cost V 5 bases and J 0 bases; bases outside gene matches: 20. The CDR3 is CASSLRLVPSGREGSTDTQYF. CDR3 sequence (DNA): TGTGCCAGTAGTCTCCGCCTCGTTCCCAGCGGGAGGGAGGGGAGCACAGATACGCAGTATTTT.

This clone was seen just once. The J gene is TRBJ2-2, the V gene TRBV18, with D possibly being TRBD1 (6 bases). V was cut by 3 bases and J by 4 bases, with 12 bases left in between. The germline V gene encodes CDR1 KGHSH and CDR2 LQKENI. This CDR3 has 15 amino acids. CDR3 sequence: CASSPQGPSTGELFF. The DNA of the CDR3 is TGTGCCAGCTCACCTCAGGGGCCGAGCACCGGGGAGCTGTTTTTT.

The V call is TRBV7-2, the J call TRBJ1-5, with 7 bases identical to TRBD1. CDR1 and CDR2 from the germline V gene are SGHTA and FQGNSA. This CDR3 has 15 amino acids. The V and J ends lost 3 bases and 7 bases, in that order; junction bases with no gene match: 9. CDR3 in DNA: TGTGCCAGCAGCTTTGACAGGGTCGTCGGCCAGCCCCAGCATTTT. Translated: CASSFDRVVGQPQHF. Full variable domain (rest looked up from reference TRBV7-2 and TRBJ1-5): GAGVSQSPSNKVTEKGKDVELRCDPISGHTALYWYRQSLGQGLEFLIYFQGNSAPDKSGLPSDRFSAERTGGSVSTLTIQRTQQEDSAVYLCASSFDRVVGQPQHFGDGTRLSIL.

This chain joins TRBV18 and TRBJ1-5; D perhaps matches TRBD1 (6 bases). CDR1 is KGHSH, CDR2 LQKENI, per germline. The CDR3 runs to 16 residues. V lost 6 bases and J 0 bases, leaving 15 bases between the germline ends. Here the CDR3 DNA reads TGTGCCAGCTCTCGGGGGCAAGCTTATAGCAATCAGCCCCAGCATTTT. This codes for CASSRGQAYSNQPQHF.

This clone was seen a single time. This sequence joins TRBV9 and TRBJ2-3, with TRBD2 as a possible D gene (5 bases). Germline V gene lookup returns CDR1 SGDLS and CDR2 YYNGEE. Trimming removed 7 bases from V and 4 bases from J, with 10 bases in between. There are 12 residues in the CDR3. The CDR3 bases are TGTGCCAGCTCGAGGGTGGCAGATACGCAGTATTTT. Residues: CASSRVADTQYF.

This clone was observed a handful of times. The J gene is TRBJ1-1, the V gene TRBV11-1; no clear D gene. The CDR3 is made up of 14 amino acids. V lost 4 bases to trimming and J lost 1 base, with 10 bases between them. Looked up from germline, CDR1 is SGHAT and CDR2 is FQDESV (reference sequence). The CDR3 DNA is TGTGCCAGCAGCTCCCAGAGAGGGAACACTGAAGCTTTCTTT. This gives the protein CASSSQRGNTEAFF.

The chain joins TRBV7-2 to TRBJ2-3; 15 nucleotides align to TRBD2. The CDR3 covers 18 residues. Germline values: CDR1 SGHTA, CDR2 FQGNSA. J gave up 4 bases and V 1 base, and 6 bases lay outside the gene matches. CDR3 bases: TGTGCCAGCAGCTTAGAAGGGACTAGCGGGAGGAGGTCAGATACGCAGTATTTT. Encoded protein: CASSLEGTSGRRSDTQYF.

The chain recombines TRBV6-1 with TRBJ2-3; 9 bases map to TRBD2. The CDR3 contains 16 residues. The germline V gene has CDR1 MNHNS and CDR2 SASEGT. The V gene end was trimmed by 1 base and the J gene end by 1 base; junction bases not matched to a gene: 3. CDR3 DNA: TGTGCCAGCAGTGAAGGCGGGAGGGCCGGCACAGATACGCAGTATTTT. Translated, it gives CASSEGGRAGTDTQYF.

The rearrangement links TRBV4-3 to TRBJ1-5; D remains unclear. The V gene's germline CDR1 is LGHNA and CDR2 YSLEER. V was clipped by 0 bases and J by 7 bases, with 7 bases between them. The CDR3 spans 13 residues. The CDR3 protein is CASSQDSSQPQHF. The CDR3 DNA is TGCGCCAGCAGCCAAGATAGCAGCCAGCCCCAGCATTTT.

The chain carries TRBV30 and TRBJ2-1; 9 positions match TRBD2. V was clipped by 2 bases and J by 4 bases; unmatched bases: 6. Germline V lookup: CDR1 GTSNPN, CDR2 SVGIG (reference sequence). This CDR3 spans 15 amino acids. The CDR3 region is CAWSREAGGYNEQFF. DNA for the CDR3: TGTGCCTGGAGTCGCGAAGCGGGAGGTTACAATGAGCAGTTCTTC.

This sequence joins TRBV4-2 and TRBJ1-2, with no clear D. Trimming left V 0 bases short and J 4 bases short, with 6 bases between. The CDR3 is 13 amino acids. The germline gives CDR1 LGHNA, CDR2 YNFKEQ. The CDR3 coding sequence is TGTGCCAGCAGCCAAGAAACGGGCTATGGCTACACCTTC. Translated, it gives CASSQETGYGYTF.

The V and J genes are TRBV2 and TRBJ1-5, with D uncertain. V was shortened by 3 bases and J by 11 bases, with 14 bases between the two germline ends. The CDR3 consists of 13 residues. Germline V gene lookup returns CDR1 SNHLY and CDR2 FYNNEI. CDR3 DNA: TGTGCCAGCAGTGATACGGGCCCAAGAGCCCAGCATTTT. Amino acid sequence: CASSDTGPRAQHF.

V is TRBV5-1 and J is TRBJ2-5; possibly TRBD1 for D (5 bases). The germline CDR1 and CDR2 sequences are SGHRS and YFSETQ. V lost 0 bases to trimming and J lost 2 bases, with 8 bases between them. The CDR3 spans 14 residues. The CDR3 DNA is TGCGCCAGCAGCTTGGGACAGACACAAGAGACCCAGTACTTC. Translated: CASSLGQTQETQYF. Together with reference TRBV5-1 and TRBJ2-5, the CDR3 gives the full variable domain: KAGVTQTPRYLIKTRGQQVTLSCSPISGHRSVSWYQQTPGQGLQFLFEYFSETQRNKGNFPGRFSGRQFSNSRSEMNVSTLELGDSALYLCASSLGQTQETQYFGPGTRLLVL.

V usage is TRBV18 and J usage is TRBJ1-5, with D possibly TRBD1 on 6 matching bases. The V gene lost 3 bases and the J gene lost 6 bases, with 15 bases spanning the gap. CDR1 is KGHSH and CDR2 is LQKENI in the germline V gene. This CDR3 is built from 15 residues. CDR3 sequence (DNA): TGTGCCAGCTCACCCCAGGGGACGGTCGTTCAGCCCCAGCATTTT. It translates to CASSPQGTVVQPQHF.

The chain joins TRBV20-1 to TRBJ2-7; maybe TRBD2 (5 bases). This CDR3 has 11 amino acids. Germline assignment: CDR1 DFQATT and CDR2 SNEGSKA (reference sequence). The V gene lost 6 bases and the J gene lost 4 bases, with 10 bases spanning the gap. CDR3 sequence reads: CSAGGWYEQYF. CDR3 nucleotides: TGCAGTGCAGGAGGTTGGTACGAGCAGTACTTC.

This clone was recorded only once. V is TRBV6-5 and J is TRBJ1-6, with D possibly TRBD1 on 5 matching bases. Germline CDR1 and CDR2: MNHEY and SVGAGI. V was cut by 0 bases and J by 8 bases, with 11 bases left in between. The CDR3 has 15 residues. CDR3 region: CASSYSGEGHSPLHF. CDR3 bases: TGTGCCAGCAGTTACTCCGGGGAGGGGCATTCACCCCTCCACTTT.

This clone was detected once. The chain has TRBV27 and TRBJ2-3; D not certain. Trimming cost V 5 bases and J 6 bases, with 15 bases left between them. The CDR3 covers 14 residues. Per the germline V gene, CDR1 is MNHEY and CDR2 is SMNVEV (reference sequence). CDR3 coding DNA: TGTGCCAGCAGTCCTTGGACCCCCGGTGATACGCAGTATTTT. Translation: CASSPWTPGDTQYF.

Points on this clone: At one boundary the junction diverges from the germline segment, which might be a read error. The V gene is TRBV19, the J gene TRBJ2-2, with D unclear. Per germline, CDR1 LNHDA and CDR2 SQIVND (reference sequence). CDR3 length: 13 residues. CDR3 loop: CATSMGFTGELFF. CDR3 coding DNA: TGTGCCACTAGTATGGGGTTCACCGGGGAGCTGTTTTTT.

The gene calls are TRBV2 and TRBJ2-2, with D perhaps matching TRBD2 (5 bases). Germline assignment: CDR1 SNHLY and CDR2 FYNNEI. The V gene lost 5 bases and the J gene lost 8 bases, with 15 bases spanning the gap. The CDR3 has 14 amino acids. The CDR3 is CASSPELGEGELFF. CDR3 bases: TGTGCCAGCAGTCCAGAACTAGGAGAAGGGGAGCTGTTTTTT.

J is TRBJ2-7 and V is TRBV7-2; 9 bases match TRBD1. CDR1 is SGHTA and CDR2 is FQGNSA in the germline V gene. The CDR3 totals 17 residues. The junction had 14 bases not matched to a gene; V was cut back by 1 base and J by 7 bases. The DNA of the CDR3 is TGTGCCAGCAGCTTAGACCCCCCGCGGACAGGGGCGTGGGAGCAGTACTTC. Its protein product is CASSLDPPRTGAWEQYF.

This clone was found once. CDR3 protein: CAWRRLALTGGYTF. The DNA of the CDR3 is TGTGCCTGGAGGAGGTTGGCCTTGACGGGTGGCTACACCTTC. The J gene is TRBJ1-2, the V gene TRBV30, with unresolved D. With 3 bases removed from V and 7 bases from J, the gap between germline ends came to 18 bases. Germline assignment: CDR1 GTSNPN and CDR2 SVGIG (reference sequence). There are 14 residues in the CDR3.